This T cell receptor beta chain was recorded in a study of cytomegalovirus exposure and HLA in healthy donors (dated by TCRdb to the late 2010s). General notes on the study: According to an earlier analysis of 587 of the donors, 150 million to 200 million T cells yielded 120 million or so unique TCR beta sequences and around 280 Gb of sequence data. Alongside the repertoire data, information on donor age, sex, ethnicity and CMV serostatus was compiled. Of the roughly 400 genotyped donors, approximately 80% fell in the genetic ancestry cluster associated with self-reported Caucasian donors. On average, around 200,000 unique TCR beta nucleotide sequences were sequenced per donor among a few hundred genotyped donors of the cohort, with roughly 18% of those sequences being non-productive. The number of donors typed differed by locus, with about 620-630 for A, B, C, DRB1 and DQB1, roughly 520 for DQA1, over 600 for DPA1, and approximately 470 for DPB1. The aim of the study was to test whether cataloging public T cell receptors could identify signatures of past pathogen exposure. To decide whether each TCR beta V gene segment behaved as functional or pseudogenic, an earlier analysis of over 500 of the donors relied on high-throughput TCR beta sequencing. The study combined high-throughput TCR immunosequencing, statistical association of individual TCRs with disease status, and machine learning to predict cytomegalovirus infection status. The study used immunosequencing to profile the T cell repertoires of under 700 subjects and linked those repertoires to cytomegalovirus serostatus. Because of strong linkage in the cohort, a few DR-DQ haplotypes were treated as single units for association and clustering. HLA typing included class I and class II loci at four-digit resolution. Every discovery cohort repertoire had been produced on one sequencing platform. An early release that covered some 630 HLA-typed donors contained about 300 gigabases of sequencing data and tens of millions of unique TCR sequences. In a later genetic analysis, genome-wide SNP genotypes for about 55% of the roughly 700 donors were used, and that subset was treated as a discovery cohort. Rather than using new phenotypic data, the later analysis identified candidate immune exposures from TCR beta sequences and from how often those sequences occurred across donors. A later analysis re-examined previously published TCR beta repertoires from just over 650 donors and added high-resolution HLA genotyping to investigate patterns of TCR occurrence. Besides the first cohort of around 670 subjects, a separate validation cohort made up of 120 different subjects was used. Broader findings and caveats from the paper: The authors suggested that the approach could potentially be extended to other disease states and immunological phenotypes. Only TCR beta chains were sequenced in this cohort, and the absence of alpha or paired-chain data limited detectable features. In a later genetic analysis, a missense DCLRE1C variant was associated with V-gene and J-gene trimming of TCR beta chains, and the association was replicated in an independent cohort. A further reported finding was that TCR beta sequences accurately predicted the HLA-A and HLA-B alleles for most subjects in the first cohort. When HLA alleles, especially DR and DQ, strongly co-occurred, TCR associations were difficult to assign to individual alleles. A later analysis associated roughly 17,000 TCR beta sequences with specific HLA alleles at a false discovery rate of 0.05. In vitro tests confirmed that a few of the cytomegalovirus-associated TCR beta chains recognize cytomegalovirus antigens. Most CMV-associated TCR beta chains appeared to be HLA-restricted in a later analysis, and the HLA associations seemed to be driven largely by CMV exposure. In a later analysis, HLA-associated TCR beta chains showed more clonal expansion and lower generation probabilities than non-associated chains that were equally common. A later analysis found that TCR association rates varied across HLA loci, with DRB1 alleles showing the most associated TCRs and HLA-C alleles the fewest. CMV serostatus was the only immune exposure information available for the cohort. An earlier analysis of around 500 of the donors showed that most TCR beta V segments appeared in productive rearrangements either about 87% or about 30% of the time, which broadly matched IMGT annotations. A later analysis reported that several top co-occurrence clusters appeared linked to parvovirus B19, influenza, CMV and Epstein-Barr virus. The study listed 150 to 200 TCR beta chains as associated with cytomegalovirus. Most TCR sequences were seen in very few donors, while some public TCRs were found in many individuals. Some IMGT-functional V segments, including TRBV6-2 and TRBV6-3, could not be distinguished by the 87-base-pair reads and were therefore excluded. Compared with the roughly 720-donor mean, donors in an Asian-associated ancestry cluster had fewer N-insertions in productive TCRs, according to a later genetic analysis. Linkage disequilibrium might explain the correlated functional status among segregating V segments, but an unknown experimental factor could not be excluded. HLA typing was unavailable for some donors at each locus, so association tests used only the typed subset. A group of highly shared sequence variants was considered likely to be a technical artifact of the sequencing pipeline. Because counts were too low, seventeen rarely observed V segments, including chromosome 9 orphons, were excluded from the earlier analysis of around 640 of the donors. Presence/absence analyses assumed roughly uniform sequencing depth across donors, an assumption that may not hold. The classifier was reported to diagnose cytomegalovirus status with high specificity and sensitivity in both the original cohort and the validation cohort.

In total, about 650 healthy bone marrow donors made up the cohort. At the time of sampling, every cohort member was nominally healthy, though immune exposures that went unrecorded were likely present. The donor tested CMV seronegative, placing the donor among the 350 to 400 seronegative members of the cohort. Each donor provided a peripheral blood sample, and peripheral blood mononuclear cells were used for TCR beta sequencing. The Qiagen DNeasy Blood Extraction Kit was used to extract genomic DNA from the blood cell samples. The germline V gene gives CDR1 as MNHEY and CDR2 as SVGAGI. Including cysteine and phenylalanine, the CDR3 has 13 amino acids. The read is trimmed to its CDR3 DNA, 39 bases read in frame from base 1. V is reduced by 6 bases and J by 2 bases, leaving a spacing of 10 bases between them. In the case of this clone: This clone's antigen is unknown.

Libraries were constructed by the immunoSEQ multiplex PCR assay. A mixture of 60 forward primers for TCR Vbeta segments and 13 reverse primers for TCR Jbeta segments was used in the multiplex PCR. Amplification of the CDR3 region of rearranged TCR beta genes was performed with a multiplex PCR assay on genomic DNA. On the Illumina HiSeq System, the amplified TCR beta libraries were sequenced as 87-base-pair reads. As for how the authors treated the data: A later analysis counted 65 million to 90 million unique TCR beta chains across the 650 to 700 repertoires, and some 11 million of these chains were shared by at least two donors. Raw reads were error-corrected and collapsed into unique sequences with a nearest-neighbor algorithm that merged closely related sequences to remove PCR and sequencing errors. To assign V, D and J gene segments, CDR3 sequences were aligned to IMGT reference sequences. For a sequence to be retained, a match of at least six nucleotides was required to both a V gene segment and a J gene segment. A rearrangement was called productive if the CDR3 had no stop codons and remained in frame with V and J, and every other rearrangement was called non-productive. CDR3 was defined according to IMGT convention as the region running from the second conserved V-encoded cysteine to the conserved J-encoded phenylalanine. The earlier analysis of 500 to 750 of the donors excluded any sequence lacking an unambiguous match to a single V gene segment. An earlier analysis of over 450 of the donors classified V segments as functional when productive rearrangements were above 56.7% and as segregating when the standard deviation between donors was above 5%. A statistical classification framework was developed to diagnose cytomegalovirus status using the catalog of TCR beta chain sequences. In a later analysis, TCR nucleotide sequences were compared against IMGT/GENE-DB human TR gene sequences so that V and J genes could be assigned. Using the TCRdist pipeline, a later analysis assigned CDR3 sequences along with most-parsimonious VDJ recombination scenarios. In a later analysis, each TCR beta chain was defined by its CDR3 amino acid sequence together with its V-gene family, and reads lacking a unique V-gene family were excluded. A later analysis removed nearly 600 highly shared, low-generation-probability nucleotide sequences to deal with suspected cross-contamination and a sequencing artifact. For each public chain, a later analysis derived a clonal expansion index from normalized ranks of inferred template counts within each repertoire. In a later analysis, generation probabilities were computed using a VDJ recombination model fitted to out-of-frame rearrangements, and the results were checked against IGoR. In a later analysis, TCR-TCR, TCR-HLA and TCR-CMV co-occurrence was scored with hypergeometric tests, and a repertoire-size bias correction was applied to TCR pairs. In a later analysis, false discovery rates were estimated by permuting HLA or CMV assignments 20 times. In a later analysis, co-occurring TCRs were grouped using DBSCAN, with TCRdist sequence similarity added in when clustering inside HLA-allele-positive subsets. Repertoires with fewer than 30,000 or more than 120,000 public chains were left out of co-occurrence clustering, as were five repertoires with anomalous nucleotide sharing. As stored in TCRdb, this immuneACCESS dataset retains in-frame rearrangements with V and J assigned. A fraction of the clones does not appear; measured against another copy, unresolved V genes explain less than half of the discrepancy, and the remainder lacks a known reason. From that table come the V and J calls and clone size; the DNA was used to work out D and trimming. The table kept for this sample lists 100,000 to 150,000 clones. The ten largest clones represent about 2.2% of the sample.

Sequencing used PBMCs. The chain joins TRBV6-5 to TRBJ1-2; the D gene identity is not certain. The receptor's source is a man aged 35 to 55 in good health and CMV-seronegative. The sequence in DNA is TGTGCCAGCAGGCCCATCGGGAACTATGGCTACACCTTC. The resulting protein is CASRPIGNYGYTF.